The clone carrying this T cell receptor beta chain occurred once. Its specificity is not known. The sample belongs to a study of cytomegalovirus exposure and HLA in healthy donors. The CDR3 runs 15 residues. With 1 base clipped from V and 3 bases from J, the junction kept 4 bases outside the gene matches. In germline, CDR1 is MGHRA, CDR2 YSYEKL. General study findings and limits: Cytomegalovirus status was reportedly diagnosed by the classifier with high specificity and sensitivity. When a later analysis was performed, an Asian-associated ancestry cluster reportedly had fewer N-insertions than the approximately 690-donor mean. About 87% or about 30% of the time was how often most TCR beta V segments were productive, according to an earlier analysis.

This PCR relied on a set of 60 Vbeta primers and 13 Jbeta primers. Sequencing used immunoSEQ multiplex PCR; TCRdb keeps in-frame clones, though not all of them. The sample contains about 190,000 clones, around 67% of which appear only once. Despite likely unrecorded immune exposures, the donors were nominally healthy at the time of sampling. Specimen: PBMCs. The rearrangement joins TRBV4-1 to TRBJ2-7; TRBD2 aligns across 9 bases. The TCR comes from a woman aged 25 to 39 in good health and CMV-seropositive. This chain's CDR3 is CASSQVGGGDYEQYF. For the CDR3, the DNA is TGCGCCAGCAGCCAAGTTGGCGGGGGGGACTACGAGCAGTACTTC.